What follows describes a single T cell receptor (beta chain). The specificity of this receptor is unknown. This sample was included in a study of cytomegalovirus exposure and HLA in healthy donors (dated by TCRdb to the late 2010s). Concerning the study at large: An earlier analysis of roughly 570 of the donors reported 250 to 350 Gb of sequence data and 117 million unique TCR beta sequences obtained from roughly 170 million T cells. An early release that covered more than 550 HLA-typed donors contained approximately 320 gigabases of sequencing data and around 80 million unique TCR sequences. The genetic ancestry cluster associated with self-reported Caucasian donors included around four fifths of the approximately 400 genotyped donors. The study aimed to test whether signatures of past pathogen exposure could be identified by cataloging public T cell receptors. Using immunosequencing, the study profiled T cell repertoires from 500 to 800 subjects and related those repertoires to cytomegalovirus serostatus. Besides the first cohort of 500 to 700 subjects, a separate validation cohort made up of 90 to 150 different subjects was used. High-throughput TCR immunosequencing, statistical association of individual TCRs with disease status, and machine learning were combined to predict cytomegalovirus infection status. To study patterns of TCR occurrence, a later analysis re-analyzed previously published TCR beta repertoires from around 660 donors and added high-resolution HLA genotyping. Rather than using new phenotypic data, the later analysis identified candidate immune exposures from TCR beta sequences and from how often those sequences occurred across donors. In an earlier analysis of a few hundred of the donors, high-throughput TCR beta sequencing was used to judge whether each TCR beta V gene segment behaved as functional or pseudogenic. Donor age, sex, ethnicity and CMV serostatus were compiled together with the repertoire data. A later genetic analysis used genome-wide SNP genotypes for about 60% of the roughly 670 donors, treating that subset as a discovery cohort. Every discovery cohort repertoire had been produced on one sequencing platform. Both class I and class II loci were covered by HLA typing, at four-digit resolution. Typing coverage differed by locus: A, B, C, DRB1 and DQB1 were typed in roughly 620-630 donors, DQA1 in about 510, DPA1 in around 600, and DPB1 in roughly 470. Roughly five DR-DQ haplotypes were handled as single units for association and clustering because linkage in the cohort was strong. Across some 400 genotyped donors of the cohort, an average of about 240,000 unique TCR beta nucleotide sequences per donor were sequenced, and approximately 17% of those sequences were non-productive. Beyond this particular receptor, the publication reports: In a later analysis, several top co-occurrence clusters were reported to appear linked to parvovirus B19, influenza, CMV and Epstein-Barr virus. In a later genetic analysis, a missense DCLRE1C variant was associated with V-gene and J-gene trimming of TCR beta chains, and the association was replicated in an independent cohort. Broadly in line with IMGT annotations, most TCR beta V segments showed up in productive rearrangements about 90% or about 30% of the time in an earlier analysis of 450 to 600 of the donors. Because HLA typing was missing for some donors at each locus, association tests included only the typed subset. In a later genetic analysis, fewer N-insertions in productive TCRs were reported among donors in an Asian-associated ancestry cluster than the roughly 700-donor mean. When HLA alleles, especially DR and DQ, strongly co-occurred, TCR associations were difficult to assign to individual alleles. For the cohort, immune exposure information was limited to CMV serostatus. The 87-base-pair reads could not distinguish some IMGT-functional V segments, including TRBV6-2 and TRBV6-3, so those segments were excluded. Compared with equally common non-associated chains, HLA-associated TCR beta chains in a later analysis were more clonally expanded and had lower generation probabilities. A further reported finding was that TCR beta sequences accurately predicted the HLA-A and HLA-B alleles for most subjects in the first cohort. At a false discovery rate of 0.05, a later analysis linked 16,000 or so TCR beta sequences to specific HLA alleles. In the study, roughly 160 TCR beta chains were listed as associated with cytomegalovirus. Because counts were too low, fewer than 20 rarely observed V segments, including chromosome 9 orphons, were excluded from the earlier analysis of a few hundred of the donors. In both the original and validation cohorts, the classifier was reported to diagnose cytomegalovirus status with high specificity and sensitivity. A later analysis found that TCR association rates varied across HLA loci, with DRB1 alleles showing the most associated TCRs and HLA-C alleles the fewest. A later analysis found that most CMV-associated TCR beta chains appeared HLA-restricted, with HLA associations seemingly driven largely by CMV exposure. In vitro tests confirmed that a few of the cytomegalovirus-associated TCR beta chains recognize cytomegalovirus antigens. While some public TCRs were present in many individuals, most TCR sequences turned up only very rarely across donors. In this cohort, only TCR beta chains were sequenced, and detectable features were limited by the absence of alpha or paired-chain data. Correlated functional status among segregating V segments might be attributable to linkage disequilibrium, but an unknown experimental factor could not be ruled out. According to the authors, the approach could potentially be generalized to other disease states and immunological phenotypes. A cluster of highly shared sequence variants was judged likely to be a technical artifact of the sequencing pipeline. Sequencing depth was assumed to be roughly uniform across donors in the presence/absence analyses, though that assumption may not hold.

After removal of 0 bases from V and 0 bases from J, the junction retains 8 bases not matched to a gene. The germline V gene gives CDR1 as ENHRY and CDR2 as SYGVKD. From the cysteine through the phenylalanine, the CDR3 covers 18 amino acids. Only the CDR3 DNA is retained, 54 bases long and in frame from the first base. Library construction relied on the immunoSEQ multiplex PCR assay. For the multiplex PCR, a mixture combining 60 forward primers for TCR Vbeta segments and 13 reverse primers for TCR Jbeta segments was used. The CDR3 region of rearranged TCR beta genes was amplified from genomic DNA by a multiplex PCR assay. The Illumina HiSeq System was used to sequence the amplified TCR beta libraries as 87-base-pair reads. The paper's data handling went like this. In a later analysis, tens of millions of unique TCR beta chains were counted across the 690 or so repertoires, and roughly 11 million of these chains were shared by at least two donors. Raw reads were error-corrected and collapsed into unique sequences with a nearest-neighbor algorithm that merged closely related sequences to remove PCR and sequencing errors. CDR3 sequences were aligned to IMGT reference sequences to assign V, D and J gene segments. Each retained sequence needed at least a six-nucleotide match to both a V gene segment and a J gene segment. A rearrangement counted as productive if the CDR3 had no stop codons and remained in frame with V and J, and every other rearrangement counted as non-productive. Following IMGT convention, CDR3 was defined as the stretch from the second conserved V-encoded cysteine to the conserved J-encoded phenylalanine. In an earlier analysis of 550 to 650 of the donors, sequences lacking an unambiguous match to a single V gene segment were excluded. In an earlier analysis of 587 of the donors, V segments were called functional above 56.7% productive rearrangements and were called segregating when the between-donor standard deviation exceeded 5%. A statistical classification framework was built for diagnosing cytomegalovirus status from the catalog of TCR beta chain sequences. A later analysis assigned V and J genes by comparing TCR nucleotide sequences with IMGT/GENE-DB human TR gene sequences. A later analysis assigned CDR3 sequences and most-parsimonious VDJ recombination scenarios with the TCRdist pipeline. In a later analysis, every TCR beta chain was defined by the combination of its CDR3 amino acid sequence and its V-gene family, and reads without a unique V-gene family were dropped. In a later analysis, around 600 highly shared, low-generation-probability nucleotide sequences were removed to address suspected cross-contamination and a sequencing artifact. For each public chain, a later analysis derived a clonal expansion index from normalized ranks of inferred template counts within each repertoire. A later analysis computed generation probabilities with a VDJ recombination model fitted to out-of-frame rearrangements, and checked the results against IGoR. Hypergeometric tests were used in a later analysis to score TCR-TCR, TCR-HLA and TCR-CMV co-occurrence, with a repertoire-size bias correction applied to the TCR pairs. To estimate false discovery rates, a later analysis permuted the HLA or CMV assignments 20 times. A later analysis grouped co-occurring TCRs with DBSCAN, adding TCRdist sequence similarity when clustering within HLA-allele-positive subsets. Co-occurrence clustering excluded repertoires with fewer than 30,000 or more than 120,000 public chains, plus five with anomalous nucleotide sharing. What TCRdb holds here is the immuneACCESS table cut down to in-frame rearrangements. Part of the clones is not present; checked against another copy, under half of the missing clones reflect an unresolved V gene, and the others are unexplained. Clone size and V and J calls were adopted from that table, with D and trimming inferred from the DNA. This specimen's table enumerates about 130,000 clones. The top ten hold 1.5% to 2.5% of the sample.

The cohort comprised approximately 700 healthy bone marrow donors. All cohort members were sampled while nominally healthy, although unrecorded immune exposures were likely present. The donor tested CMV seronegative, placing the donor among the approximately 360 seronegative members of the cohort. A peripheral blood sample was collected from each donor, and TCR beta sequencing was performed on peripheral blood mononuclear cells. The Qiagen DNeasy Blood Extraction Kit was used to extract genomic DNA from the blood cell samples. Sequences were obtained from PBMCs. The clonotype was recovered from a woman aged 55-75 years in good health and CMV-seronegative. The chain employs TRBV10-3 and TRBJ2-7, with TRBD1 matching 10 junction bases. The CDR3 reads CAISESTGQGSNSYEQYF. The DNA sequence follows: TGTGCCATCAGTGAGTCGACGGGACAGGGGTCGAACTCCTACGAGCAGTACTTC.